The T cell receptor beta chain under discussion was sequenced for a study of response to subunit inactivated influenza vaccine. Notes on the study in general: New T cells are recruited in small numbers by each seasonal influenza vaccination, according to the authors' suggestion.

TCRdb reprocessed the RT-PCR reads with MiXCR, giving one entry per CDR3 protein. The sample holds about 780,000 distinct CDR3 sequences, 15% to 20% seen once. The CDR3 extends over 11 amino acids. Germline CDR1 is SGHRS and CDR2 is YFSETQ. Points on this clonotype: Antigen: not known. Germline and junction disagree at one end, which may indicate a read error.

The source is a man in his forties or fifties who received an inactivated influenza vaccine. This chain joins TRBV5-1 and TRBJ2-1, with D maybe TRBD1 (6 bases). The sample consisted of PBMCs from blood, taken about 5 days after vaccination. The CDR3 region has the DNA TGCGCCAGCAGCTTGGACAGGGCCCTCATCTTC. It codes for CASSLDRALIF.